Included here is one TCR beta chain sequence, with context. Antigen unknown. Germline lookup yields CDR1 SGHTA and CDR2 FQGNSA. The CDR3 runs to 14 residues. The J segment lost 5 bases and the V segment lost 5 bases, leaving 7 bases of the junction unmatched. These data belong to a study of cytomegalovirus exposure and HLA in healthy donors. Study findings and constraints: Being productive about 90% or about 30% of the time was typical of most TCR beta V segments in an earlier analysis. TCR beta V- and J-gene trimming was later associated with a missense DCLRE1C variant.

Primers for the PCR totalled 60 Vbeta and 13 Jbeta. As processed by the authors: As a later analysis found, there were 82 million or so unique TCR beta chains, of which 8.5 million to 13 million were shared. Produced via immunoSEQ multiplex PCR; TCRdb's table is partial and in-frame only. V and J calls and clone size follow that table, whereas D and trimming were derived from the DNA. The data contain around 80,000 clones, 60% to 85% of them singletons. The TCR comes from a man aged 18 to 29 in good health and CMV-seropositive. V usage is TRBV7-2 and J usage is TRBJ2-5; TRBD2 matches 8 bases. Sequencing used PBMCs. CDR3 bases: TGTGCCAGCAGCAAATCCGGGACTAGGGAGACCCAGTACTTC. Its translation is CASSKSGTRETQYF.